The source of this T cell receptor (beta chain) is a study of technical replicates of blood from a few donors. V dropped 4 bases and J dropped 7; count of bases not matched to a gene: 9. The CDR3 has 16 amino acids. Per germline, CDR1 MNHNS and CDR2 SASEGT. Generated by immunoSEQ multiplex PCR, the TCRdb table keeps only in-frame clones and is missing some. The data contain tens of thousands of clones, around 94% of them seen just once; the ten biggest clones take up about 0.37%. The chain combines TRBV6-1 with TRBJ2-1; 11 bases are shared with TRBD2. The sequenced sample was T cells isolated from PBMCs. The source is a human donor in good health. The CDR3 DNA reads TGTGCCAGCAGTGGACTAGCGGGGCGGAGGGGGAATGAGCAGTTCTTC. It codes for CASSGLAGRRGNEQFF.